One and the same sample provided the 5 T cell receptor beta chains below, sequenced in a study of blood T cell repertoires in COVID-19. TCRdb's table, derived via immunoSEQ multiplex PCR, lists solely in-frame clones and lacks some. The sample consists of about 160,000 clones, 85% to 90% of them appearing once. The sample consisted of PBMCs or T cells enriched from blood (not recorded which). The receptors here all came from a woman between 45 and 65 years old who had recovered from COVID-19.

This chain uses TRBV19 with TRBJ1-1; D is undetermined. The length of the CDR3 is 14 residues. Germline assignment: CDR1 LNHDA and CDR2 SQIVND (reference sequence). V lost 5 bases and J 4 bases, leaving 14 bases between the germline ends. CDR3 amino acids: CASSRRGAGTEAFF. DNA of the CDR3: TGTGCCAGTAGTCGACGCGGTGCGGGCACTGAAGCTTTCTTT.

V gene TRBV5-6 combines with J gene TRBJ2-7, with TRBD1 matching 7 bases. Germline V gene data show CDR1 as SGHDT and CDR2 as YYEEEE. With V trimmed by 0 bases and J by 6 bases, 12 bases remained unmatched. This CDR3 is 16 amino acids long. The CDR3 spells CASSLGLVDRTAEQYF. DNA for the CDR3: TGTGCCAGCAGCTTGGGTCTTGTGGACAGGACAGCCGAGCAGTACTTC.

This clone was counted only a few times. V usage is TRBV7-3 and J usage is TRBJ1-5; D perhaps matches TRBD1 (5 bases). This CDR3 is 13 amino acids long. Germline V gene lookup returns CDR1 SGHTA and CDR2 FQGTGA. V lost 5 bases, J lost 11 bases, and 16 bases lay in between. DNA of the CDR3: TGTGCCAGCAGCCAACAGGAGGGGATGACCCAGCATTTT. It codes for CASSQQEGMTQHF.

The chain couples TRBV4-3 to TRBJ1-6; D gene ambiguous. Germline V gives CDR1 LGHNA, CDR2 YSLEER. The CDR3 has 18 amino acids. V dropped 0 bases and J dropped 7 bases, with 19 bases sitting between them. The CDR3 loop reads CASSQEFGSLGHNSPLHF. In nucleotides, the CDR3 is TGCGCCAGCAGCCAAGAATTTGGGAGTCTAGGGCACAATTCACCCCTCCACTTT.

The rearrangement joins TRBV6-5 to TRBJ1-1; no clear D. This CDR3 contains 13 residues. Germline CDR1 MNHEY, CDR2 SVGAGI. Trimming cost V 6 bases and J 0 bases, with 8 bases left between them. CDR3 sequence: CASRASVNTEAFF. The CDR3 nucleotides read TGTGCCAGCAGGGCTTCTGTGAACACTGAAGCTTTCTTT.